Below, 2 T cell receptor beta chains from the same sample are listed, as sequenced in a study of cytomegalovirus exposure and HLA in healthy donors. The PCR ran on 60 Vbeta and 13 Jbeta primers. The assay was immunoSEQ multiplex PCR, and TCRdb's table has in-frame clones only and misses some. The data show 95,000 to 150,000 clones, with around 82% seen just once and roughly a tenth held by the top ten. Sequencing was performed on PBMCs. Every receptor here comes from a man aged 25 to 45 in good health and CMV-seropositive.

The rearrangement links TRBV6-1 to TRBJ2-3, with D unresolved. Trimming removed 2 bases from V and 0 bases from J, with 9 bases in between. This CDR3 has 15 amino acids. Germline CDR1 reads MNHNS; CDR2 reads SASEGT. CDR3 in DNA: TGTGCCAGCAGTGAATCAACTGCTAGCACAGATACGCAGTATTTT. It encodes CASSESTASTDTQYF.

The chain has TRBV14 and TRBJ2-7; maybe TRBD2 (6 bases). Trimming took off 0 bases at V and 6 bases at J, with 30 bases between the two ends. CDR1 and CDR2 from the germline V gene are SGHDN and FVKESK. This CDR3 contains 20 residues. The DNA for the CDR3 is TGTGCCAGCAGCCAAGAAAAATGGTCTAGCGCGTCCCCTGAAGTGGGCGAGCAGTACTTC. This codes for CASSQEKWSSASPEVGEQYF.